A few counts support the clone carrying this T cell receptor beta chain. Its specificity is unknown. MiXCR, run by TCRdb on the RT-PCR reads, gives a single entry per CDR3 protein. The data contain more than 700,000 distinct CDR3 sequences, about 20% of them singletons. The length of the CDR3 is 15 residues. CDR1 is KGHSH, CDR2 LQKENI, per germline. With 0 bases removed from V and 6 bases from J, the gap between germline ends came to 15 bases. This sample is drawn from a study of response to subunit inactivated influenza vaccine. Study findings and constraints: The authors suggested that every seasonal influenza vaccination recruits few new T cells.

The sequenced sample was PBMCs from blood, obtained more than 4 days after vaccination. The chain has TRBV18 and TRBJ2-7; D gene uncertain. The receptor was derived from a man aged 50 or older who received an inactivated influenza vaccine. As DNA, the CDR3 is TGTGCCAGCTCACCACCGTCGAGAGGTGAGGCCGAGCAGTACTTC. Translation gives CASSPPSRGEAEQYF.